This is a list of T cell receptor beta chains from one sample in a study of T cell responses to AZD1222 COVID-19 vaccine. Generated by immunoSEQ multiplex PCR, the TCRdb table keeps only in-frame clones and is missing some. The table shows under 130,000 clones, with around 94% occurring only once. Source: peripheral blood, taken on day 0 of AZD1222 vaccination. These receptors came from an adult in good health. Each CDR3 is given with its conserved first and last residue. A D gene is named only where the DNA matches it firmly.

CASTDSMHSNQPQHF TGTGCCAGTACTGACAGTATGCATAGCAATCAGCCCCAGCATTTT TRBJ1-5 TRBV19 .
CASSRLRGGERNTIYF TGTGCCAGCTCACGACTGAGAGGGGGCGAGAGAAACACCATATATTTT TRBJ1-3 TRBV18 TRBD1
CASTHGAVLNSPLHF TGCGCCAGCACTCATGGGGCAGTACTTAATTCACCCCTCCACTTT TRBJ1-6 TRBV5-1 .
CASSPGLAVVYEQYF TGTGCCAGCAGCCCCGGACTAGCGGTAGTCTACGAGCAGTACTTC TRBJ2-7 TRBV14 TRBD2
CASSLTGSILETQYF TGTGCCAGCAGCTTAACGGGTTCGATTTTGGAGACCCAGTACTTC TRBJ2-5 TRBV7-3 .
CASSKDRGDQPQHF TGTGCCAGTAGTAAGGACAGGGGCGATCAGCCCCAGCATTTT TRBJ1-5 TRBV19 TRBD1
CASSLQGYGYTF TGTGCCAGTAGCCTACAGGGTTACGGCTACACCTTC TRBJ1-2 TRBV19 .
CASSLDPGHRKGNTIYF TGTGCCAGCAGCTTAGACCCGGGACACCGGAAAGGAAACACCATATATTTT TRBJ1-3 TRBV7-2 .
CAISESSPDTQYF TGTGCCATCAGTGAGTCCTCCCCGGATACGCAGTATTTT TRBJ2-3 TRBV10-3 .
CASSSGTGIGGSPLHF TGTGCCAGCAGCTCTGGGACAGGGATTGGAGGTTCACCCCTCCACTTT TRBJ1-6 TRBV7-8 TRBD1